The sequence of this T cell receptor beta chain was determined in a study of regulatory T cells in long-lasting Graves disease. Study-wide points: The small sample size may have reduced accuracy.

This clonotype was detected many times. Antigen specificity is unknown. Building of the TCR beta libraries involved iRepertoire HTBI primers and Arm-PCR of CDR3 regions. In the original analysis: Across samples, 62 TRBV and 12 to 15 TRBJ segments were found. TCRdb redid the calling of the multiplex PCR reads with MiXCR, one entry per CDR3 protein. V and J calls and clone size were set by TCRdb, not the authors. Altogether under 400,000 distinct CDR3 sequences are present, around 17% being singletons, with the ten largest covering 30%. Time point in this sample: newly diagnosed GD, antithyroid drugs for less than 3 months. Following extraction of RNA from PBMCs, that RNA was used to make the TCR library. This same sample was also part of a study on T cells in Graves' hyperthyroidism and ophthalmopathy. That paper states: In the first-round RT-PCR of the TCR CDR3, the HTBI primer set was used.

This TCR was sampled from a man between 35 and 55 years old with Graves disease. The sequencing used peripheral blood mononuclear cells (PBMCs), collected at new diagnosis, from a patient treated with antithyroid drugs.

The CDR3 region is CSARGGWTYEQYF. In DNA, the CDR3 is TGCAGTGCTAGAGGGGGGTGGACCTACGAGCAGTACTTC. The chain joins TRBV20-1 to TRBJ2-7; D may correspond to TRBD1 or TRBD2 (5 bases each). The CDR3 has 13 amino acids. Germline CDR1 and CDR2: DFQATT and SNEGSKA (reference sequence). V lost 1 base and J 2 bases, leaving 9 bases between the germline ends.